These 20 T cell receptor beta chains came from one sample sequenced in a study of Graves' ophthalmopathy and Graves' hyperthyroidism. The TCR beta CDR3 regions underwent amplification from RNA transcripts. An initial RT-PCR round employing HTBI primers preceded a second-round multiplex PCR. TCRdb ran MiXCR on the multiplex PCR reads and lists one entry per CDR3 protein. The sample yields just over 400,000 distinct CDR3 sequences, 21% seen once. Sequencing was done on a sample of peripheral blood. These receptor sequences come from a woman aged 18-29 years with stable Graves' hyperthyroidism.

This chain joins TRBV28 and TRBJ2-5, with 7 bases matching TRBD1. Germline V lookup: CDR1 MDHEN, CDR2 SYDVKM. The CDR3 has 13 amino acids. V was pared by 7 bases and J by 1 base, with 3 bases of the junction left unmatched. The CDR3 is CASIRQGQETQYF. The DNA of the CDR3 is TGTGCCAGCATCCGACAGGGCCAAGAGACCCAGTACTTC. Together with reference TRBV28 and TRBJ2-5, the CDR3 gives the full variable domain: DVKVTQSSRYLVKRTGEKVFLECVQDMDHENMFWYRQDPGLGLRLIYFSYDVKMKEKGDIPEGYSVSREKKERFSLILESASTNQTSMYLCASIRQGQETQYFGPGTRLLVL.

At least ten counts were recorded for this clonotype. CDR3 DNA sequence: TGTGCCAGCAGGGACGGTATATATGGCTACACCTTC. Translation: CASRDGIYGYTF. V gene TRBV2 combines with J gene TRBJ1-2; D unresolved. Per germline, CDR1 SNHLY and CDR2 FYNNEI. The V gene lost 6 bases and the J gene lost 5 bases, with 10 bases spanning the gap. The CDR3 contains 12 residues.

The V and J genes are TRBV6-2 or TRBV6-3 and TRBJ2-2, with 8 bases identical to TRBD2. Germline V gives CDR1 MNHEY, CDR2 SVGEGT. This CDR3 region has 17 residues. V was clipped by 4 bases and J by 2 bases; unmatched bases: 9. CDR3 in amino acids: CASSSRGGTLNTGELFF. In nucleotides, the CDR3 is TGTGCCAGCAGTTCTCGGGGGGGGACTCTCAACACCGGGGAGCTGTTTTTT.

Ten or more counts support this clonotype. The chain couples TRBV11-2 to TRBJ1-1; no clear D gene. The V end was cut by 3 bases, the J end by 4 bases, with 12 bases between. Germline loops: CDR1 SGHAT, CDR2 FQNNGV. This CDR3 is built from 14 residues. CDR3 sequence reads: CASSLISSGTEAFF. Written as DNA, the CDR3 is TGTGCCAGCAGCTTGATCTCTTCGGGCACTGAAGCTTTCTTT. The variable domain in full, with the rest retrieved from reference TRBV11-2 and TRBJ1-1, is EAGVAQSPRYKIIEKRQSVAFWCNPISGHATLYWYQQILGQGPKLLIQFQNNGVVDDSQLPKDRFSAERLKGVDSTLKIQPAKLEDSAVYLCASSLISSGTEAFFGQGTRLTVV.

The table lists this clonotype with many counts. The rearrangement uses TRBV6-1 and TRBJ2-7; 8 bases line up with TRBD1. Germline CDR1 reads MNHNS; CDR2 reads SASEGT. V gave up 4 bases and J gave up 2 bases; unmatched junction bases: 10. The length of the CDR3 is 16 residues. CDR3 in DNA: TGTGCCAGCAGTGGTTACAGGGGGGAAATACCCTACGAGCAGTACTTC. It translates to CASSGYRGEIPYEQYF.

This clonotype was found many times. The J gene is TRBJ2-7, the V gene TRBV2; D gene ambiguous. Germline V CDR1 and CDR2: SNHLY, FYNNEI. The CDR3 covers 13 residues. The ends were cut back, 6 bases at V and 4 bases at J, with 13 bases in the middle. CDR3 nucleotide sequence: TGTGCCAGCAGGGACGGGTATCTGTACGAGCAGTACTTC. This translates into CASRDGYLYEQYF.

The CDR3 here is CASSGGTVGTEAFF. The CDR3 DNA follows: TGTGCCAGCAGTGGAGGGACAGTAGGCACTGAAGCTTTCTTT. This chain connects TRBV6-1 to TRBJ1-1; 7 nucleotides agree with TRBD1. This CDR3 has 14 amino acids. Germline V gene lookup returns CDR1 MNHNS and CDR2 SASEGT. Losses at the gene ends were 4 bases for V and 4 bases for J; bases not matched to a gene: 6.

This clonotype was seen ten or more times. The chain has TRBV27 and TRBJ2-7; the D gene is possibly TRBD2 (5 bases). CDR3 length: 15 residues. Trimming cost V 2 bases and J 2 bases, with 13 bases left between them. Germline values: CDR1 MNHEY, CDR2 SMNVEV (reference sequence). In nucleotides, the CDR3 is TGTGCCAGCAGTTTACTTGGACTGAACCCCTACGAGCAGTACTTC. Translation: CASSLLGLNPYEQYF.

V gene TRBV6-5 combines with J gene TRBJ1-2; D ambiguous. CDR1 is MNHEY and CDR2 is SVGAGI in the germline V gene. There are 13 residues in the CDR3. Trimming cost V 5 bases and J 4 bases, with 11 bases left between them. CDR3 sequence reads: CASSHDTLYGYTF. The CDR3, as DNA: TGTGCCAGCAGTCACGACACACTCTATGGCTACACCTTC.

This clonotype showed up many times. V and J are TRBV20-1 and TRBJ2-6; D remains unclear. The CDR3 sequence is 15 residues long. The V end lost 0 bases, the J end lost 1 base, and 7 bases lay between the germline ends. Per germline, CDR1 DFQATT and CDR2 SNEGSKA (reference sequence). The CDR3 region has the DNA TGCAGTGCTAGAGACCCCCAGTCTGGGGCCAACGTCCTGACTTTC. Protein sequence: CSARDPQSGANVLTF.

V is TRBV4-1 and J is TRBJ2-5, with 11 bases fitting TRBD2. The CDR3 sequence is 17 residues long. V lost 1 base to trimming and J lost 4 bases; unmatched junction nucleotides: 8. Per germline, CDR1 MGHRA and CDR2 YSYEKL. The CDR3 coding sequence is TGCGCCAGCAGCCAAGTAACTAGCGGGGGCCCTCGAGAGACCCAGTACTTC. Translation gives CASSQVTSGGPRETQYF.

The V call is TRBV12-3 or TRBV12-4, the J call TRBJ1-5; 7 nucleotides line up with TRBD1. With V trimmed by 5 bases and J by 6 bases, 4 bases remained unmatched. The CDR3 length is 13 residues. The CDR3 nucleotides read TGTGCCAGCAGTACCGGACAGGTTCAGCCCCAGCATTTT. This encodes CASSTGQVQPQHF.

This clonotype showed up many times. The chain links TRBV12-3 or TRBV12-4 to TRBJ1-1; D might be TRBD1 (6 bases). Trimming shortened V by 2 bases and J by 4 bases, and 11 bases separated the two germline ends. This CDR3 contains 14 residues. CDR3 sequence: CASSLRGARTEAFF. The CDR3 bases are TGTGCCAGCAGTTTACGGGGGGCGCGCACTGAAGCTTTCTTT.

The V call is TRBV6-5, the J call TRBJ2-5; D is undetermined. Germline lookup yields CDR1 MNHEY and CDR2 SVGAGI. The CDR3 has 14 residues. The germline V and J ends were trimmed by 0 bases and 4 bases, with 9 bases remaining between them. The CDR3 DNA reads as TGTGCCAGCAGTTACTCTGCCAGCTCAGAGACCCAGTACTTC. Protein: CASSYSASSETQYF.

Many counts were recorded for this clonotype. The J gene is TRBJ1-5, the V gene TRBV10-1; no reliable D call. The CDR3 totals 10 residues. The germline V gene has CDR1 WNHNN and CDR2 SYGVQD (reference sequence). V was trimmed by 7 bases and J by 8 bases, leaving 6 bases between them. This CDR3 is CASMRKPQHF. CDR3 nucleotides: TGCGCCAGCATGCGAAAGCCCCAGCATTTT.

The rearrangement uses TRBV27 and TRBJ1-1; D not resolved. Per germline, CDR1 MNHEY and CDR2 SMNVEV (reference sequence). V lost 5 bases and J lost 6, with 16 bases in between. This CDR3 has 14 residues. CDR3 amino acids: CASSLTPASSEAFF. Here the CDR3 DNA reads TGTGCCAGCAGTCTCACGCCAGCGTCTTCTGAAGCTTTCTTT.

J is TRBJ2-5 and V is TRBV29-1; D is unresolved. CDR3 length: 15 residues. Trimming removed 0 bases at V and 10 bases at J, with 21 bases between. Germline CDR1 SQVTM, CDR2 ANQGSEA. The CDR3 nucleotides read TGCAGCGTTGAAGATCAGCACTCCCTAAGTGTGAGCCAGTACTTC. It codes for CSVEDQHSLSVSQYF. The full variable domain, with the rest looked up from reference TRBV29-1 and TRBJ2-5, is SAVISQKPSRDICQRGTSLTIQCQVDSQVTMMFWYRQQPGQSLTLIATANQGSEATYESGFVIDKFPISRPNLTFSTLTVSNMSPEDSSIYLCSVEDQHSLSVSQYFGPGTRLLVL.

The V gene is TRBV6-2 or TRBV6-3, the J gene TRBJ1-5, with D tentatively TRBD1 (5 bases). Per germline, CDR1 MNHEY and CDR2 SVGEGT. Trimming took 10 bases from V and 4 from J, leaving 11 bases between them. The CDR3 contains 12 residues. This CDR3 is CATRDGNQPQHF. The CDR3 DNA reads as TGTGCCACCCGGGACGGGAATCAGCCCCAGCATTTT.

This chain links TRBV6-1 with TRBJ2-7, with a possible D match to TRBD1 (6 bases). Germline loops: CDR1 MNHNS, CDR2 SASEGT. Trimming removed 8 bases at V and 3 bases at J, with 11 bases between. The CDR3 loop spans 12 amino acids. The CDR3 nucleotides are TGTGCCAGCGGGGGCACGGTCTACGAGCAGTACTTC. The encoded protein is CASGGTVYEQYF.

The rearrangement joins TRBV20-1 to TRBJ1-2, with a possible D match to TRBD1 (6 bases). Looked up from germline, CDR1 is DFQATT and CDR2 is SNEGSKA (reference sequence). The CDR3 totals 12 residues. The V end lost 6 bases, the J end lost 7 bases, and 15 bases lay between the germline ends. Written as DNA, the CDR3 is TGCAGTGCCCCTGGGGGCGCTGGTGGCTACACCTTC. This encodes CSAPGGAGGYTF.